This TCR beta chain is from a study of OX40 agonist ivuxolimab in advanced cancers. Study overall: Every 2 weeks, patients got intravenous ivuxolimab at one of six dose levels (0.01-10 mg/kg). The mean age was 60 years, ranging from about 20 to 90, with around four fifths of participants male. Study-wide results and limits: CD4+ T cells averaged fewer expanded clones than CD8+ T cells. Low levels of normalized T-cell clonal expansion also appeared in some nonresponders.

Sequencing was performed with immunoSEQ multiplex PCR; in TCRdb, only in-frame clones are kept and a portion is missing. This table holds 40,000 or so clones, 75% to 90% found once. Between the trimmed V and J ends, which lost 3 bases and 4 bases, there was a span of 20 bases. The CDR3 runs to 17 residues. CDR1 and CDR2 (germline): SGHKS, YYEKEE (reference sequence). As regards this clone: No antigen is known for it.

The clonotype comes from an adult with an advanced solid tumor such as melanoma, head and neck, liver or kidney cancer. This sequence joins TRBV5-5 and TRBJ2-1; D possibly matches TRBD1 or TRBD2 (5 bases each). Source: CD4+ or CD8+ T cells sorted from blood, taken in a trial of the OX40 agonist ivuxolimab. The CDR3 sequence: CASSSVPQGRDYNEQFF. CDR3 DNA sequence: TGTGCCAGCAGCTCCGTCCCCCAGGGTCGGGATTACAATGAGCAGTTCTTC.